One and the same sample provided the 31 T cell receptor beta chains below, sequenced in a study of T cell responses to AZD1222 COVID-19 vaccine. The protocol was immunoSEQ multiplex PCR, while the TCRdb copy is restricted to in-frame clones and leaves out a portion. This sample has about 85,000 clones, with roughly nine tenths found just once. Material: peripheral blood, obtained on day 0 of AZD1222 vaccination. The receptors here all came from an adult in good health.

J is TRBJ2-1 and V is TRBV5-6; maybe TRBD2 (6 bases). The V end lost 1 base, the J end lost 6 bases, and 8 bases lay between the germline ends. Germline assignment: CDR1 SGHDT and CDR2 YYEEEE. The CDR3 covers 13 residues. The CDR3 protein is CASSLYGGNEQFF. CDR3 DNA: TGTGCCAGCAGCTTGTACGGGGGCAATGAGCAGTTCTTC.

The chain combines TRBV7-9 with TRBJ2-3, with D possibly matching TRBD2 (6 bases). The length of the CDR3 is 19 residues. V lost 5 bases and J lost 2, with 26 bases in between. The germline V gene has CDR1 SEHNR and CDR2 FQNEAQ (reference sequence). The CDR3: CASSPRPSAHPPVTDTQYF. For the CDR3, the DNA is TGTGCCAGCAGCCCCCGCCCTAGCGCACACCCCCCGGTCACAGATACGCAGTATTTT.

This chain's CDR3 is CAGRGSSYEQYF. CDR3 nucleotide sequence: TGTGCCGGCCGAGGGTCCTCCTACGAGCAGTACTTC. V is TRBV7-7 and J is TRBJ2-7; a possible D gene is TRBD2 (5 bases). CDR3 size: 12 residues. The V end was cut by 11 bases, the J end by 0 bases, with 11 bases between. Per the germline V gene, CDR1 is SSHAT and CDR2 is FNYEAQ (reference sequence).

The rearrangement uses TRBV9 and TRBJ1-6, with 9 bases that match TRBD1. J gave up 6 bases and V 1 base, and 2 bases lay outside the gene matches. Germline loops: CDR1 SGDLS, CDR2 YYNGEE. This CDR3 has 15 residues. CDR3 region: CASSVSDRGNSPLHF. Written as DNA, the CDR3 is TGTGCCAGCAGCGTATCGGACAGGGGTAATTCACCCCTCCACTTT.

The gene calls are TRBV19 and TRBJ1-2, with unresolved D. V was cut by 3 bases and J by 6 bases, with 14 bases left in between. The germline V gene encodes CDR1 LNHDA and CDR2 SQIVND (reference sequence). This CDR3 has 14 amino acids. The CDR3 region has the DNA TGTGCCAGTAGTATGGAGGGAAGAGTCAATGGCTACACCTTC. Its protein product is CASSMEGRVNGYTF.

The chain recombines TRBV5-1 with TRBJ2-5; 11 positions match TRBD2. Trimming took 3 bases from V and 5 from J; bases not matched to a gene: 3. Germline CDR1 and CDR2: SGHRS and YFSETQ. This CDR3 has 14 amino acids. In DNA form, the CDR3 reads TGCGCCAGCAGCTCAACTAGCGGGAGTGAGACCCAGTACTTC. It specifies CASSSTSGSETQYF.

Only a few counts were recorded for this clone. V and J are TRBV3-1 (or the pseudogene TRBV3-2) and TRBJ2-7; D perhaps matches TRBD1 (5 bases). Per the germline V gene, CDR1 is LGHDT and CDR2 is YNNKEL (reference sequence). The germline V and J ends were trimmed by 1 base and 7 bases, with 14 bases remaining between them. The CDR3 is 14 amino acids. The CDR3 DNA sequence: TGTGCCAGCAGCCAAGGGGCGTTTTCAGGGGAGCAGTACTTC. Translation gives CASSQGAFSGEQYF.

Written as DNA, the CDR3 is TGTGCCAGTAGTATTGGGGGCGGCTACTACGAGCAGTACTTC. Translated: CASSIGGGYYEQYF. The J gene is TRBJ2-7, the V gene TRBV19; perhaps TRBD1 as D (6 bases). Germline values: CDR1 LNHDA, CDR2 SQIVND (reference sequence). The CDR3 has 14 residues. Trimming removed 3 bases at V and 3 bases at J, with 12 bases between.

The J gene is TRBJ1-4, the V gene TRBV27; tentative D call: TRBD1 (6 bases). The CDR3 loop spans 14 amino acids. Germline loops: CDR1 MNHEY, CDR2 SMNVEV (reference sequence). With 6 bases removed from V and 7 bases from J, the gap between germline ends came to 15 bases. The CDR3 sequence is CASRPGQLIEKLFF. The CDR3 nucleotides are TGTGCCAGCAGGCCTGGACAGCTTATTGAAAAACTGTTTTTT. The variable domain in full, completed from reference TRBV27 and TRBJ1-4, reads EAQVTQNPRYLITVTGKKLTVTCSQNMNHEYMSWYRQDPGLGLRQIYYSMNVEVTDKGDVPEGYKVSRKEKRNFPLILESPSPNQTSLYFCASRPGQLIEKLFFGSGTQLSVL.

This sequence joins TRBV27 and TRBJ2-7, with 10 bases lining up with TRBD2. This CDR3 comprises 15 residues. Trimming took 8 bases from V and 2 from J; bases not matched to a gene: 9. Germline lookup yields CDR1 MNHEY and CDR2 SMNVEV (reference sequence). CDR3 in amino acids: CASGKSGGAAYEQYF. The CDR3 DNA is TGTGCCAGCGGGAAAAGCGGGGGGGCCGCCTACGAGCAGTACTTC.

The chain has TRBV18 and TRBJ1-1; D is unresolved. The V and J ends lost 4 bases and 1 base respectively, with 7 bases between them. This CDR3 is built from 13 residues. The germline V gene encodes CDR1 KGHSH and CDR2 LQKENI. CDR3 bases: TGTGCCAGCTCACTAGCCGGGAACACTGAAGCTTTCTTT. It translates to CASSLAGNTEAFF.

The rearrangement uses TRBV10-2 and TRBJ2-3; TRBD2 matches 11 bases. Per the germline V gene, CDR1 is WSHSY and CDR2 is SAAADI. There are 20 residues in the CDR3. J was trimmed by 7 bases and V by 3 bases; bases with no gene match: 21. This CDR3 is CASSELGGSGGARPPHTQYF. CDR3 DNA: TGCGCCAGCAGTGAATTGGGTGGTAGCGGGGGGGCCCGTCCGCCCCATACGCAGTATTTT.

The chain carries TRBV5-1 and TRBJ1-3, with 9 bases fitting TRBD1. Germline-derived CDR1 and CDR2 are SGHRS and YFSETQ. The CDR3 extends over 16 amino acids. Trimming removed 2 bases from V and 5 bases from J; junction bases left unmatched: 8. The DNA of the CDR3 is TGCGCCAGCAGCTTAACTACCACAGGGGGCAGAAACACCATATATTTT. Translated, it gives CASSLTTTGGRNTIYF.

V gene TRBV27 combines with J gene TRBJ1-2; D may be TRBD1 (6 bases). The germline gives CDR1 MNHEY, CDR2 SMNVEV (reference sequence). Trimming pared 0 bases from V and 2 bases from J, leaving 19 bases between. The CDR3 sequence is 18 residues long. The CDR3 coding sequence is TGTGCCAGCAGTTTATCGGGGGCCCTGGGACTTCGGAACTATGGCTACACCTTC. The encoded protein is CASSLSGALGLRNYGYTF.

This clone was counted once. This sequence joins TRBV24-1 and TRBJ2-3, with 9 positions matching TRBD2. The CDR3 length is 16 residues. Germline CDR1 reads KGHDR; CDR2 reads SFDVKD. The V and J ends lost 4 bases and 3 bases, in that order; junction bases with no gene match: 7. The DNA for the CDR3 is TGTGCCACCAGTGACGGGACTAGCCACTCGACAGATACGCAGTATTTT. Protein sequence: CATSDGTSHSTDTQYF.

This clone was recorded a few times. CDR3 DNA: TGTGCCAGCGCTCAGGGGAGGAATGGCTACACCTTC. It is translated as CASAQGRNGYTF. This chain uses TRBV25-1 with TRBJ1-2; D is possibly TRBD1 (6 bases). The germline V gene has CDR1 MGHDK and CDR2 SYGVNS. The CDR3 is 12 amino acids. Trimming removed 8 bases from V and 6 bases from J, with 13 bases in between.

J is TRBJ2-7 and V is TRBV5-1; D possibly matches TRBD1 or TRBD2 (6 bases each). Germline V gene sequence: CDR1 SGHRS, CDR2 YFSETQ. V gave up 4 bases and J gave up 5 bases, with 19 bases separating them. The CDR3 has 15 residues. This CDR3 reads CASSAGTSGAHEQYF. DNA for the CDR3: TGCGCCAGCAGCGCCGGGACATCGGGGGCCCACGAGCAGTACTTC.

The chain is built from TRBV5-5 and TRBJ2-7, with TRBD1 matching over 8 bases. Germline assignment: CDR1 SGHKS and CDR2 YYEKEE (reference sequence). This CDR3 region has 16 residues. V shed 5 bases and J 2 bases; nucleotides not matched to a gene: 12. In nucleotides, the CDR3 is TGTGCCAGCAGACGGCCGGGACAGGCCGCAGCCTACGAGCAGTACTTC. Amino acid sequence: CASRRPGQAAAYEQYF.

The V and J genes are TRBV3-1 (or the pseudogene TRBV3-2) and TRBJ1-3, with D unclear. V dropped 4 bases and J dropped 3 bases, with 16 bases sitting between them. This CDR3 has 16 residues. CDR1 LGHDT and CDR2 YNNKEL come from the germline V gene (reference sequence). DNA of the CDR3: TGTGCCAGCAGCCGGCCCCGAGAGGTTCGTGGAAACACCATATATTTT. Amino acids: CASSRPREVRGNTIYF.

The CDR3 nucleotides are TGTGCCAGCAGCTCTTCTAGCGGGGGAGAGACCCAGTACTTC. Protein: CASSSSSGGETQYF. The chain is built from TRBV7-2 and TRBJ2-5; 10 bases agree with TRBD2. The CDR3 spans 14 residues. CDR1 and CDR2 (germline): SGHTA, FQGNSA. With 4 bases clipped from V and 4 bases from J, the junction kept 3 bases outside the gene matches.

The rearrangement joins TRBV18 to TRBJ2-1, with TRBD2 matching 13 bases. The germline V gene encodes CDR1 KGHSH and CDR2 LQKENI. The CDR3 is 15 amino acids. V dropped 2 bases and J dropped 8; count of bases not matched to a gene: 3. The CDR3 DNA is TGTGCCAGCTCACCATCACTAGCGGGGGGGGATGAGCAGTTCTTC. It translates to CASSPSLAGGDEQFF.

The V gene is TRBV6-1, the J gene TRBJ1-2; 8 bases are a match to TRBD1. The CDR3 runs to 16 residues. CDR1 is MNHNS, CDR2 SASEGT, per germline. V dropped 2 bases and J dropped 7; count of bases not matched to a gene: 12. CDR3 DNA sequence: TGTGCCAGCAGTGAAAGGCAGGGGGCCGGAAAGGTTGGCTACACCTTC. Amino acids: CASSERQGAGKVGYTF.

This chain uses TRBV11-3 with TRBJ2-1; 7 nucleotides align to TRBD2. J lost 9 bases, V lost 6 bases, and 5 bases had no gene match. The CDR3 is 12 residues long. CDR1 is SGHNT and CDR2 is YENEEA in the germline V gene. CDR3 in DNA: TGTGCCAGCAGGGGAGGGGATTTTGAGCAGTTCTTC. Translated: CASRGGDFEQFF.

The V gene is TRBV7-2, the J gene TRBJ2-3; 14 bases agree with TRBD2. This CDR3 is 16 amino acids long. With V trimmed by 1 base and J by 7 bases, 4 bases remained unmatched. CDR1 and CDR2 from the germline V gene are SGHTA and FQGNSA. The CDR3 nucleotides read TGTGCCAGCAGCTTAGGGACTAGCGGGAGGTTAAATACGCAGTATTTT. This translates into CASSLGTSGRLNTQYF.

In this sample, this clone turned up once. This rearrangement joins TRBV6-5 to TRBJ2-5; D gene uncertain. CDR1 MNHEY and CDR2 SVGAGI come from the germline V gene. The CDR3 extends over 15 amino acids. Trimming took off 0 bases at V and 2 bases at J, with 10 bases between the two ends. The CDR3: CASSYSSGPQETQYF. The CDR3 nucleotides read TGTGCCAGCAGTTACTCGAGTGGCCCGCAAGAGACCCAGTACTTC.

The chain combines TRBV6-5 with TRBJ1-2; a possible D gene is TRBD1 (6 bases). The CDR3 is 13 amino acids. V was pared by 2 bases and J by 5 bases, with 9 bases between. Germline-derived CDR1 and CDR2 are MNHEY and SVGAGI. The CDR3 protein is CASSYGGGYGYTF. The CDR3, as DNA: TGTGCCAGCAGTTACGGGGGCGGTTATGGCTACACCTTC.

This chain uses TRBV5-6 with TRBJ2-6, with D perhaps given as TRBD1 or TRBD2 (5 bases each). Deletions cut 4 bases from V and 0 bases from J, with 8 bases between. The CDR3 consists of 15 residues. CDR1 SGHDT and CDR2 YYEEEE come from the germline V gene. For the CDR3, the DNA is TGTGCCAGCAGCAGGGGAGACTCTGGGGCCAACGTCCTGACTTTC. This gives the protein CASSRGDSGANVLTF.

CDR3 protein: CASSLQGTGYEQYF. As DNA, the CDR3 is TGTGCCAGCAGCTTGCAGGGGACGGGCTACGAGCAGTACTTC. The genes are TRBV7-2 and TRBJ2-7; a weak D match, TRBD1 (6 bases). V was clipped by 3 bases and J by 3 bases, with 12 bases between them. Germline CDR1 reads SGHTA; CDR2 reads FQGNSA. The CDR3 loop spans 14 amino acids.

The chain carries TRBV10-3 and TRBJ2-3; the D call may be TRBD1 or TRBD2 (5 bases each). This CDR3 contains 14 residues. CDR1 and CDR2 (germline): ENHRY, SYGVKD. V dropped 6 bases and J dropped 2 bases, with 12 bases sitting between them. The CDR3 region is CAISLGTVTDTQYF. As DNA, the CDR3 is TGTGCCATCAGCCTTGGGACGGTCACAGATACGCAGTATTTT.

The chain is built from TRBV9 and TRBJ2-5, with 15 bases lining up with TRBD2. CDR1 and CDR2 from the germline V gene are SGDLS and YYNGEE. V dropped 4 bases and J dropped 3; count of bases not matched to a gene: 10. The CDR3 runs to 18 residues. The CDR3 coding sequence is TGTGCCAGCAGCCCTCGGACTAGCGGGGGGGCCGTTGAAGAGACCCAGTACTTC. It is translated as CASSPRTSGGAVEETQYF.

The rearrangement uses TRBV5-1 and TRBJ1-3, with D unclear. The V and J ends lost 4 bases and 1 base respectively, with 12 bases between them. Germline loops: CDR1 SGHRS, CDR2 YFSETQ. This CDR3 is built from 15 residues. For the CDR3, the DNA is TGCGCCAGCAGCCCCCTGATGGGATCTGGAAACACCATATATTTT. It codes for CASSPLMGSGNTIYF.